This TCR beta chain appears in the sequencing data of a study of response to subunit inactivated influenza vaccine. MiXCR, run by TCRdb on the RT-PCR reads, gives a single entry per CDR3 protein. The sample holds over 650,000 distinct CDR3 sequences, around a sixth seen once. On this clonotype itself: Its target is not known.

The CDR3 has 12 residues. Germline CDR1 is SEHNR and CDR2 is FQNEAQ (reference sequence). The ends were cut back, 8 bases at V and 2 bases at J, with 8 bases in the middle. Overall study findings and caveats: T cells newly recruited by each seasonal influenza vaccination are few, the authors suggested.

The chain has TRBV7-9 and TRBJ2-3; perhaps TRBD2 as D (5 bases). The clonotype was recovered from a man aged 45-60 years who received an inactivated influenza vaccine. The material was PBMCs from blood, obtained 5 days after vaccination. The CDR3 region has the DNA TGTGCCAGCGGCGGGTACACAGATACGCAGTATTTT. It specifies CASGGYTDTQYF.